These T cell receptor beta chains were read from a single sample in a study of T cells after yellow fever vaccination. TCRdb used MiXCR to reprocess the 5' RACE reads, holding one entry per CDR3 protein. The sample gives some 320,000 distinct CDR3 sequences, 4% to 5.5% of which show up once; roughly a fifth is in the top ten. Sequencing was performed on PBMCs, taken 15 days after the yellow fever booster vaccination. The source of these receptors is a man between 18 and 35 years old who received the YFV17D yellow fever vaccine. The CDR3 runs from the conserved cysteine through the conserved F or W. The order of the fields is J gene, D gene, V gene, clone size, CDR3 protein, CDR3 DNA. The D gene is left open where the match is weak. Some rows have no size entry. The others give once, few or many, or a class for an expanded clone.

J gene: TRBJ2-7
D gene: TRBD2
V gene: TRBV12-3/TRBV12-4
clone size: many
CDR3 protein: CASSPRGGWRYEQYF
CDR3 DNA: TGTGCCAGCAGCCCTCGGGGGGGGTGGAGGTACGAGCAGTACTTC

J gene: TRBJ1-2
D gene: .
V gene: TRBV6-6
clone size: many
CDR3 protein: CASSGQVIYGYTF
CDR3 DNA: TGTGCCAGCAGTGGCCAGGTTATCTATGGCTACACCTTC

J gene: TRBJ1-5
D gene: TRBD1
V gene: TRBV7-2
clone size: many
CDR3 protein: CASSLGHRGLGQPQHF
CDR3 DNA: TGTGCCAGCAGCTTAGGGCACAGGGGGCTAGGTCAGCCCCAGCATTTT

J gene: TRBJ2-1
D gene: .
V gene: TRBV4-3
clone size: many
CDR3 protein: CASSPGSSSYNEQFF
CDR3 DNA: TGCGCCAGCAGCCCCGGTTCTAGCTCCTACAATGAGCAGTTCTTC

J gene: TRBJ1-5
D gene: TRBD1
V gene: TRBV7-8
clone size: many
CDR3 protein: CASSPGTGASSDQPQHF
CDR3 DNA: TGTGCCAGCAGCCCCGGGACAGGGGCTAGTTCGGATCAGCCCCAGCATTTT

J gene: TRBJ1-4
D gene: .
V gene: TRBV12-3/TRBV12-4
clone size: many
CDR3 protein: CASSYPGPPRGNEKLFF
CDR3 DNA: TGTGCCAGCAGCTATCCGGGACCCCCTCGGGGTAATGAAAAACTGTTTTTT

J gene: TRBJ1-6
D gene: .
V gene: TRBV4-3
clone size: many
CDR3 protein: CASSQDPGRGYAYNSPLHF
CDR3 DNA: TGCGCCAGCAGCCAAGATCCCGGGCGGGGGTATGCCTATAATTCACCCCTCCACTTT

J gene: TRBJ2-3
D gene: TRBD2
V gene: TRBV28
clone size: many
CDR3 protein: CASRLAGGPTDTQYF
CDR3 DNA: TGTGCCAGCAGACTAGCGGGGGGGCCCACAGATACGCAGTATTTT

J gene: TRBJ2-2
D gene: .
V gene: TRBV7-3
clone size: many
CDR3 protein: CASSLNGYTGELFF
CDR3 DNA: TGTGCCAGCAGCTTAAACGGCTACACCGGGGAGCTGTTTTTT

J gene: TRBJ1-5
D gene: .
V gene: TRBV7-9
clone size: many
CDR3 protein: CASSLDTGFGQPQHF
CDR3 DNA: TGTGCCAGCAGCTTAGACACAGGGTTCGGACAGCCCCAGCATTTT

J gene: TRBJ2-4
D gene: TRBD1
V gene: TRBV19
clone size: few
CDR3 protein: CASSPDLGQVNIQYF
CDR3 DNA: TGTGCCAGTAGTCCCGACCTGGGACAGGTAAACATTCAGTACTTC

J gene: TRBJ2-7
D gene: .
V gene: TRBV25-1
clone size: many
CDR3 protein: CASSDGSLEDSIF
CDR3 DNA: TGTGCCAGCAGTGACGGTTCACTCGAGGACAGCATCTTC

J gene: TRBJ2-5
D gene: .
V gene: TRBV7-2
clone size: few
CDR3 protein: CASSKGQLQETQYF
CDR3 DNA: TGTGCCAGCAGCAAAGGACAGCTCCAAGAGACCCAGTACTTC

J gene: TRBJ2-1
D gene: .
V gene: TRBV7-9
clone size: many
CDR3 protein: CASTYPSDEQFF
CDR3 DNA: TGTGCCAGCACCTACCCCTCGGATGAGCAGTTCTTC

J gene: TRBJ2-2
D gene: TRBD2
V gene: TRBV20-1
clone size: many
CDR3 protein: CSATSLAGTNTGELFF
CDR3 DNA: TGCAGTGCTACCTCCCTAGCGGGGACGAACACCGGGGAGCTGTTTTTT

J gene: TRBJ1-6
D gene: TRBD1
V gene: TRBV5-5
clone size: many
CDR3 protein: CASSLHGQGNSPLHF
CDR3 DNA: TGTGCCAGCAGCCTTCACGGACAGGGAAATTCACCCCTCCACTTT

J gene: TRBJ1-2
D gene: .
V gene: TRBV4-1
clone size: few
CDR3 protein: CASSQEGSTDYGYTF
CDR3 DNA: TGCGCCAGCAGCCAAGAAGGGAGTACTGACTATGGCTACACCTTC

J gene: TRBJ2-3
D gene: TRBD2
V gene: TRBV12-3/TRBV12-4
clone size: .
CDR3 protein: CASRSSGGADTQYF
CDR3 DNA: TGTGCCAGCAGATCGAGCGGGGGGGCAGATACGCAGTATTTT

J gene: TRBJ2-1
D gene: .
V gene: TRBV20-1
clone size: .
CDR3 protein: CSAGDIYNEQFF
CDR3 DNA: TGCAGTGCTGGGGACATTTACAATGAGCAGTTCTTC

J gene: TRBJ1-3
D gene: .
V gene: TRBV29-1
clone size: .
CDR3 protein: CSAGGPGNSGNTIYF
CDR3 DNA: TGCAGCGCCGGGGGGCCAGGAAACTCTGGAAACACCATATATTTT

J gene: TRBJ2-1
D gene: .
V gene: TRBV4-3
clone size: .
CDR3 protein: CASSQGPYNEQFF
CDR3 DNA: TGCGCCAGCAGCCAAGGCCCCTACAATGAGCAGTTCTTC

J gene: TRBJ2-2
D gene: TRBD2
V gene: TRBV7-3
clone size: many
CDR3 protein: CASSPAGGGELFF
CDR3 DNA: TGTGCCAGCAGCCCCGCGGGGGGCGGGGAGCTGTTTTTT

J gene: TRBJ2-2
D gene: .
V gene: TRBV14
clone size: few
CDR3 protein: CASSQDDVVGGESTGELFF
CDR3 DNA: TGTGCCAGCAGCCAAGATGATGTTGTGGGGGGCGAGAGCACCGGGGAGCTGTTTTTT

J gene: TRBJ2-3
D gene: .
V gene: TRBV7-9
clone size: many
CDR3 protein: CASSLPLTDTQYF
CDR3 DNA: TGTGCCAGCAGCTTACCCCTCACAGATACGCAGTATTTT

J gene: TRBJ1-1
D gene: .
V gene: TRBV9
clone size: .
CDR3 protein: CASSPQSYTEAFF
CDR3 DNA: TGTGCCAGCAGCCCACAGTCTTACACTGAAGCTTTCTTT

J gene: TRBJ1-1
D gene: .
V gene: TRBV7-3
clone size: many
CDR3 protein: CASSLTGSTEAFF
CDR3 DNA: TGTGCCAGCAGCTTAACTGGGAGCACTGAAGCTTTCTTT

J gene: TRBJ1-1
D gene: .
V gene: TRBV27
clone size: many
CDR3 protein: CASSPTATTEAFF
CDR3 DNA: TGTGCCAGCAGCCCTACAGCGACCACTGAAGCTTTCTTT

J gene: TRBJ2-1
D gene: .
V gene: TRBV19
clone size: many
CDR3 protein: CAVKGRSYNEQFF
CDR3 DNA: TGTGCCGTAAAGGGACGATCCTACAATGAGCAGTTCTTC

J gene: TRBJ1-2
D gene: TRBD1
V gene: TRBV15
clone size: few
CDR3 protein: CATSRDPDRGLGYTF
CDR3 DNA: TGTGCCACCAGCAGAGATCCGGACAGGGGTTTGGGCTACACCTTC

J gene: TRBJ2-2
D gene: .
V gene: TRBV4-1
clone size: many
CDR3 protein: CASSQSIPVGELFF
CDR3 DNA: TGCGCCAGCAGCCAAAGTATACCCGTCGGGGAGCTGTTTTTT

J gene: TRBJ2-3
D gene: TRBD2
V gene: TRBV4-3
clone size: few
CDR3 protein: CASSPLPGLAGPPDTQYF
CDR3 DNA: TGCGCCAGCAGCCCCTTGCCGGGGCTAGCGGGGCCCCCAGATACGCAGTATTTT